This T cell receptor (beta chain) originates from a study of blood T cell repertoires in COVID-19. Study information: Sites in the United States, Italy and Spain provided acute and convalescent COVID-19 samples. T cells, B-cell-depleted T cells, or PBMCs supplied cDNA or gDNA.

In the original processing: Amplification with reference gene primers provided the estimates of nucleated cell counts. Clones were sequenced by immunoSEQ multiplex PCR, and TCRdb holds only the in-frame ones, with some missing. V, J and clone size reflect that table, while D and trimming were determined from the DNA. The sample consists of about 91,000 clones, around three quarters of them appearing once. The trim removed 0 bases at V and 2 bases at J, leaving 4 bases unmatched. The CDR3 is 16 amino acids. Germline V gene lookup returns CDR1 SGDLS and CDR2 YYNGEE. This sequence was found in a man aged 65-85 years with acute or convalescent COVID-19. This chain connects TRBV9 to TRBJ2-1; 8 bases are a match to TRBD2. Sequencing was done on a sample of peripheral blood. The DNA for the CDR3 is TGTGCCAGCAGCGTAGCAGCGGGGGTTACCTACAATGAGCAGTTCTTC. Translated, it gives CASSVAAGVTYNEQFF.